This is a list of T cell receptor beta chains from one sample in a study of cytomegalovirus exposure and HLA in healthy donors. Some clones are missing from TCRdb's copy, which holds only in-frame ones; the method was immunoSEQ multiplex PCR. The repertoire holds about 81,000 clones, with 70% to 85% as singletons. Sequenced input: PBMCs. The receptor source for this set is a man aged 45-65 years in good health and CMV-seropositive. Both conserved end residues are part of each CDR3. The order of the fields is clone size, D gene, J gene, V gene, CDR3 DNA, CDR3 protein. The D gene is left open where the match is weak. For some rows the clone size is stated as once, few or many, or as a class when expanded; others skip it.

once	TRBD1	TRBJ1-1	TRBV2	TGTGCCAGCAGTGAAGAAGGGGGCGAAGCTTTCTTT	CASSEEGGEAFF
.	.	TRBJ1-1	TRBV27	TGTGCCAGCAGTCGGGACATTGCTTTGAACACTGAAGCTTTCTTT	CASSRDIALNTEAFF
.	TRBD1	TRBJ1-2	TRBV11-1	TGTGCCAGCACCAAAAACCGGGACAGCGTTGGCTCCTATGGCTACACCTTC	CASTKNRDSVGSYGYTF
.	.	TRBJ1-6	TRBV19	TGTGCCAGTAGTGATCGGGGCCGGGGGTCACCCCTCCACTTT	CASSDRGRGSPLHF
.	TRBD2	TRBJ2-3	TRBV15	TGTGCCACCAGCAGAGAGGCGGGAGAAGGCACAGATACGCAGTATTTT	CATSREAGEGTDTQYF
.	TRBD2	TRBJ2-7	TRBV7-3	TGTGCCAGCTTGGCCCACCCTTGGCTAGCGGGAGTTCTCTACGAGCAGTACTTC	CASLAHPWLAGVLYEQYF
.	TRBD1	TRBJ1-5	TRBV6-1	TGTGCCAGCAGTGAAACAGGGGGCGCAGGGCAGCCCCAGCATTTT	CASSETGGAGQPQHF
once	TRBD1	TRBJ2-5	TRBV11-2	TGTGCCAGCAGCTTAGATCTACAGGGGCAAGAGACCCAGTACTTC	CASSLDLQGQETQYF
.	TRBD2	TRBJ2-7	TRBV14	TGTGCCAGCAGCCAAGCGATAGCGGGCATCTACGAGCAGTACTTC	CASSQAIAGIYEQYF
.	.	TRBJ2-7	TRBV7-8	TGTGCCAGCAGCTCGAGGCGGCTAGCGTTATCCTACGAGCAGTACTTC	CASSSRRLALSYEQYF
once	TRBD1	TRBJ2-6	TRBV11-3	TGTGCCAGCAGCCAGGGGGCCTCTGGGGCCAACGGCCTGACTTTC	CASSQGASGANGLTF
.	.	TRBJ2-6	TRBV16	TGTGCCAGCAGCCCACAACGGGGGTGGGCTGGGGCCAACGGCCTGACTTTC	CASSPQRGWAGANGLTF
.	TRBD2	TRBJ2-3	TRBV9	TGTGCCAGCAGCCCGGGGGGGTTCGATACGCAGTATTTT	CASSPGGFDTQYF
.	.	TRBJ1-5	TRBV6-4	TGTGCCACCAAAGGGGCAAATAGCAATCAGCCCCAGCATTTT	CATKGANSNQPQHF
.	.	TRBJ2-1	TRBV29-1	TGCAGCGTTTCTGGCCTGCGGAAGGCAGGGGAGCAGTTCTTC	CSVSGLRKAGEQFF
once	TRBD1	TRBJ1-3	TRBV7-2	TGTGCCAGCAGCATACAGGGGAACTCTGGAAACACCATATATTTT	CASSIQGNSGNTIYF
.	TRBD2	TRBJ2-2	TRBV9	TGTGCCAGCAGCGTAGTCCCGACCGGGGGGGTGAAGACCGGGGAGCTGTTTTTT	CASSVVPTGGVKTGELFF
.	.	TRBJ1-1	TRBV9	TGTGCCAGCAGCGTAGGAGGCGAGAACACTGAAGCTTTCTTT	CASSVGGENTEAFF
.	.	TRBJ2-2	TRBV7-3	TGTGCCAGCAGCGAGACTATTGTTGGCACCGGGGAGCTGTTTTTT	CASSETIVGTGELFF
.	.	TRBJ2-1	TRBV7-2	TGTGCCAGCAGACCCTCGAGGGATTACAATGAGCAGTTCTTC	CASRPSRDYNEQFF
.	.	TRBJ1-1	TRBV2	TGTGCCAGCAGTGATGGACAGTGGGCTGAAGCTTTCTTT	CASSDGQWAEAFF
.	.	TRBJ1-5	TRBV27	TGTGCCAGCAGTTTAGACGGGGGTAGCAATCAGCCCCAGCATTTT	CASSLDGGSNQPQHF
.	TRBD1	TRBJ2-7	TRBV4-1	TGCGCCAGCAGCCTTACCGGGGACAGTAGCTACGAGCAGTACTTC	CASSLTGDSSYEQYF
.	.	TRBJ1-5	TRBV21-1	TGTGCCAGCAACCCCGGGACAGGGGCGCTTAGCAATCAGCCCCAGCATTTT	CASNPGTGALSNQPQHF
.	.	TRBJ2-3	TRBV6-4	TGTGCCAGCAGTGACTCACCTAGAGATACGCAGTATTTT	CASSDSPRDTQYF
.	.	TRBJ1-2	TRBV15	TGTGCCACCAGCAGAGCAAACTATGGCTACACCTTC	CATSRANYGYTF
.	.	TRBJ1-4	TRBV28	TGTGCCAGCAGTTCGCCCCCACGAGGGGAAAAACTGTTTTTT	CASSSPPRGEKLFF
once	.	TRBJ2-7	TRBV7-2	TGTGCCAGCACCCTGGACAGAGCGGTATCCTACGAGCAGTACTTC	CASTLDRAVSYEQYF
.	.	TRBJ1-4	TRBV30	TGTGCCTGGAGTGCCCCGGGGGGAAGTAATGAAAAACTGTTTTTT	CAWSAPGGSNEKLFF
.	.	TRBJ2-5	TRBV20-1	TGCAGTACAGAGCCACAAGAGACCCAGTACTTC	CSTEPQETQYF
.	TRBD1	TRBJ1-4	TRBV7-8	TGTGCCAGCAGCCTCCTCCGGGGCCTACAGGGGGAACTGTTTTTT	CASSLLRGLQGELFF
.	TRBD1	TRBJ1-1	TRBV6-6	TGTGCCAGCACCGCGGGACAGGGGGTGAGTGAAGCTTTCTTT	CASTAGQGVSEAFF
.	TRBD2	TRBJ2-7	TRBV7-9	TGTGCCAGCAGCTCTCCCGGGACTAGCGCCGAGCAGTACTTC	CASSSPGTSAEQYF
.	TRBD1	TRBJ2-3	TRBV5-1	TGCGCCAGCAGCCAGAATGCCGGGACAGGGGAGTATTTT	CASSQNAGTGEYF
.	.	TRBJ2-1	TRBV4-2	TGTGCCAGCAGCCAAGACGAAGAAGGGGTCTCCTACAATGAGCAGTTCTTC	CASSQDEEGVSYNEQFF
.	.	TRBJ2-7	TRBV11-3	TGTGCCAGCAGCTTGACAGCTTCCTACGAGCAGTACTTC	CASSLTASYEQYF
few	TRBD1	TRBJ2-5	TRBV6-4	TGTGCCAGCGCGATGACAGGGAGAGAGACCCAGTACTTC	CASAMTGRETQYF
.	.	TRBJ1-2	TRBV6-5	TGTGCCAGCAGCGCGGTCGGGGGGGGGAAAGGCTACACCTTC	CASSAVGGGKGYTF
.	TRBD1	TRBJ2-7	TRBV5-1	TGCGCCAGCAGCTTGGGACAGGGGTCCTACGAGCAGTACTTC	CASSLGQGSYEQYF
.	.	TRBJ2-7	TRBV7-9	TGTGCCAGTAAAGCGGGTACCGGGAACGAGCAGTACTTC	CASKAGTGNEQYF
few	TRBD1	TRBJ1-1	TRBV30	TGTGCCTGGGCCGGGACAGGGCAACTCAGTGCTTTCTTT	CAWAGTGQLSAFF
.	.	TRBJ2-1	TRBV11-3	TGTGCCAGCAGCTCGGGAAATGAGCAGTTCTTC	CASSSGNEQFF
.	TRBD2	TRBJ2-7	TRBV11-2	TGTGCCAGCAGCCTAGTGGGACTAGCGGGGTACGAGCAGTACTTC	CASSLVGLAGYEQYF
.	TRBD2	TRBJ2-1	TRBV7-3	TGTGCCAGCAGCTTAAGCCCTAGCGGGAATGAGCAGTTCTTC	CASSLSPSGNEQFF
.	.	TRBJ2-3	TRBV6-4	TGTGCCAGCAGTGACTCGCCGGGTTCGGATACGCAGTATTTT	CASSDSPGSDTQYF
.	.	TRBJ2-5	TRBV9	TGTGCCAGCAGCCCGATAGCCGGGGGAGTTAGCGAGACCCAGTACTTC	CASSPIAGGVSETQYF
.	TRBD2	TRBJ2-7	TRBV5-1	TGCGCCAGCAGTAGGGAGGGGACGGGGTACGAGCAGTACTTC	CASSREGTGYEQYF
.	.	TRBJ1-5	TRBV2	TGTGCCAGCAGTGAAGGGGGGGGGCTTCAGCCCCAGCATTTT	CASSEGGGLQPQHF
few	.	TRBJ2-7	TRBV6-5	TGTGCCAGCAGAAGAGGCTCCTCCTACGAGCAGTACTTC	CASRRGSSYEQYF
.	.	TRBJ2-1	TRBV25-1	TGTGCCAGCAGTGTAGCAGGGGCAAGAGATGAGCAGTTCTTC	CASSVAGARDEQFF